This T cell receptor beta chain was documented in a study of cytotoxic CD8 clonotypes in ibrutinib-treated CLL. The V gene's germline CDR1 is SGHRS and CDR2 YFSETQ. This CDR3 contains 16 residues. After removal of 4 bases from V and 4 bases from J, the junction contained 10 bases not matched to a gene. Sequencing used immunoSEQ multiplex PCR; TCRdb keeps in-frame clones, though not all of them. The table includes approximately 340,000 clones, roughly two thirds detected once. The V call is TRBV5-1, the J call TRBJ1-5; 8 bases fit TRBD1. The TCR was taken from a human donor with chronic lymphocytic leukemia. The sequencing here drew on PBMCs, taken after 36 months of ibrutinib treatment. The CDR3 DNA reads as TGCGCCAGCAGCCCATCCCCCACAGGGGGTAATCAGCCCCAGCATTTT. It translates to CASSPSPTGGNQPQHF.